Presented here are 8 T cell receptor beta chains from one specimen sequenced in a study of identical twins. TCRdb redid the calling of the 5' RACE reads with MiXCR, one entry per CDR3 protein. The profile shows about 240,000 distinct CDR3 sequences, approximately 7.8% of them singletons. This same sample was also part of a study on yellow fever vaccine responses in identical twins.

The sample consisted of CD8+ T cells sorted from blood. These receptors all come from a young woman in good health.

This clonotype was observed a handful of times. The CDR3 nucleotides are TGTGCCAGCAGTTACTCGCGGGCAGCACGCTACTATGGCTACACCTTC. Protein sequence: CASSYSRAARYYGYTF. The rearrangement uses TRBV6-5 and TRBJ1-2; D is ambiguous. Trimming removed 0 bases at V and 3 bases at J, with 14 bases between. The CDR3 extends over 16 amino acids. Germline V gene sequence: CDR1 MNHEY, CDR2 SVGAGI.

The chain carries TRBV10-3 and TRBJ2-5; weak D call: TRBD1 (6 bases). Looked up from germline, CDR1 is ENHRY and CDR2 is SYGVKD. V was pared by 5 bases and J by 2 bases, with 9 bases between. The CDR3 runs 13 residues. The chain's CDR3 is CAISPDRQETQYF. In DNA form, the CDR3 reads TGTGCCATCAGTCCTGACAGGCAAGAGACCCAGTACTTC.

A few counts support this clonotype. The gene calls are TRBV24-1 and TRBJ1-2; maybe TRBD1 (5 bases). V dropped 4 bases and J dropped 5 bases, with 13 bases sitting between them. Germline V gives CDR1 KGHDR, CDR2 SFDVKD. This CDR3 comprises 14 residues. CDR3 nucleotides: TGTGCCACCAGTGACTCAGACAGACCGTATGGCTACACCTTC. Residues: CATSDSDRPYGYTF.

The chain employs TRBV10-2 and TRBJ2-7; D perhaps matches TRBD1 (5 bases). V gave up 8 bases and J gave up 0 bases, with 8 bases separating them. The CDR3 totals 12 residues. The germline V gene has CDR1 WSHSY and CDR2 SAAADI. The CDR3 spells CASGHTSYEQYF. The CDR3, as DNA: TGCGCCAGCGGACATACCTCCTACGAGCAGTACTTC.

This clonotype turned up a few times. The rearrangement uses TRBV15 and TRBJ1-5; the D is unclear. V lost 3 bases to trimming and J lost 9 bases, with 12 bases between them. Germline V gene lookup returns CDR1 LNHNV and CDR2 YYDKDF (reference sequence). This CDR3 is built from 13 residues. The CDR3 bases are TGTGCCACCAGCAGCATAGGTCAAGTGCCCCAGCATTTT. Protein sequence: CATSSIGQVPQHF.

The rearrangement uses TRBV12-3 or TRBV12-4 and TRBJ1-1; D remains unclear. V was pared by 1 base and J by 0 bases, with 6 bases between. CDR3 length equals 14 residues. The CDR3 DNA reads as TGTGCCAGCAGTTTAGAGAGCATGAACACTGAAGCTTTCTTT. This codes for CASSLESMNTEAFF.

This clonotype was detected ten times or more. J is TRBJ2-1 and V is TRBV3-1; weak D call: TRBD2 (6 bases). The germline V gene has CDR1 LGHDT and CDR2 YNNKEL (reference sequence). V gave up 4 bases and J gave up 4 bases, with 11 bases separating them. The CDR3 spans 14 residues. CDR3 DNA sequence: TGTGCCAGCAGCCCTACGGGGGATTACAATGAGCAGTTCTTC. Its translation is CASSPTGDYNEQFF.

The table lists this clonotype with a few counts. The V gene is TRBV29-1, the J gene TRBJ1-1; unclear D gene. This CDR3 comprises 13 residues. Between the trimmed V and J ends, which lost 3 bases and 0 bases, there was a span of 8 bases. Per the germline V gene, CDR1 is SQVTM and CDR2 is ANQGSEA. The CDR3 nucleotides are TGCAGCGTTGAGGCACGGCTGAACACTGAAGCTTTCTTT. This translates into CSVEARLNTEAFF.